One and the same sample provided the 6 T cell receptor beta chains below, sequenced in a study of blood T cells in healthy people across ages. It was with a sample-barcoded 5' primer and a J-beta primer mix that a second PCR of roughly 6 to 12 cycles was run. TCRdb independently ran MiXCR on the 5' RACE reads; one entry per CDR3 protein. The data hold over 450,000 distinct CDR3 sequences, with about 25% observed a single time. The same data also contributed to another study, on T cells of mothers and their children.

The source material was blood. These receptor sequences come from a boy between 10 and 17 years old in good health.

The gene calls are TRBV7-9 and TRBJ2-5; 9 bases map to TRBD1. In germline, CDR1 is SEHNR, CDR2 FQNEAQ (reference sequence). The CDR3 extends over 15 amino acids. The V and J ends lost 5 bases and 4 bases, in that order; junction bases with no gene match: 8. CDR3 sequence (DNA): TGTGCCAGCAGCGCCGATCCGGGACAGGGAGAGACCCAGTACTTC. This codes for CASSADPGQGETQYF.

V usage is TRBV5-4 and J usage is TRBJ2-5; 9 bases are shared with TRBD2. Germline trimming cut 8 bases from V and 3 bases from J; bases unmatched to any gene: 14. The CDR3 runs to 16 residues. Germline V gives CDR1 SGHNT, CDR2 YYREEE (reference sequence). CDR3 coding DNA: TGTGCCAGTAGCACTTTAGCGGGAGCTGGAGAAGAGACCCAGTACTTC. It specifies CASSTLAGAGEETQYF.

This clonotype was recorded a few times. This chain uses TRBV2 with TRBJ2-6; the D call may be TRBD1 or TRBD2 (5 bases each). V was pared by 3 bases and J by 0 bases, with 9 bases between. Looked up from germline, CDR1 is SNHLY and CDR2 is FYNNEI. CDR3 length equals 16 residues. The CDR3 DNA reads as TGTGCCAGCAGTGAGATTGGGGGCTCTGGGGCCAACGTCCTGACTTTC. Translating it yields CASSEIGGSGANVLTF. The full variable domain, with the rest looked up from reference TRBV2 and TRBJ2-6, is EPEVTQTPSHQVTQMGQEVILRCVPISNHLYFYWYRQILGQKVEFLVSFYNNEISEKSEIFDDQFSVERPDGSNFTLKIRSTKLEDSAMYFCASSEIGGSGANVLTFGAGSRLTVL.

The chain carries TRBV2 and TRBJ2-1; D not resolved. Trimming pared 6 bases from V and 0 bases from J, leaving 9 bases between. The germline CDR1 and CDR2 sequences are SNHLY and FYNNEI. The CDR3 is 14 amino acids. The CDR3 DNA sequence: TGTGCCAGCAGCCCCGGTCTCTCCTACAATGAGCAGTTCTTC. Translation gives CASSPGLSYNEQFF.

This clonotype has more than one count but fewer than ten. The CDR3 nucleotides read TGTGCCAGCAGCCCGGTGACTAGCGGGAGTCTATATACGCAGTATTTT. This gives the protein CASSPVTSGSLYTQYF. The V and J genes are TRBV7-9 and TRBJ2-3; 12 nucleotides line up with TRBD2. With V trimmed by 5 bases and J by 7 bases, 10 bases remained unmatched. This CDR3 is 16 amino acids long. The germline CDR1 and CDR2 sequences are SEHNR and FQNEAQ (reference sequence).

This chain joins TRBV2 and TRBJ2-6; 8 bases fit TRBD2. The germline CDR1 and CDR2 sequences are SNHLY and FYNNEI. CDR3 length: 19 amino acids. Unmatched junction bases numbered 16, after V lost 5 bases and J lost 4 bases. DNA for the CDR3: TGTGCCAGCAGTCCAGGACTAGCTGGGGCCATGGGAGGGGCCAACGTCCTGACTTTC. Translation gives CASSPGLAGAMGGANVLTF. Looking up the rest from reference TRBV2 and TRBJ2-6 gives the full variable domain: EPEVTQTPSHQVTQMGQEVILRCVPISNHLYFYWYRQILGQKVEFLVSFYNNEISEKSEIFDDQFSVERPDGSNFTLKIRSTKLEDSAMYFCASSPGLAGAMGGANVLTFGAGSRLTVL.